This TCR beta chain was recovered during a study of technical replicates of blood from a handful of donors. The repertoire was sequenced with immunoSEQ multiplex PCR; TCRdb's copy has only in-frame clones and lacks some. The data hold some 56,000 clones, with around 96% observed a single time. CDR1 is MNHEY, CDR2 SVGAGI, per germline. This CDR3 region has 13 residues. With 2 bases removed from V and 7 bases from J, the gap between germline ends came to 11 bases. The rearrangement joins TRBV6-5 to TRBJ1-2; D remains ambiguous. Sequences were obtained from PBMCs. This sequence originates from a human donor in good health. Some clones in this sample may be carry-over from other donors' samples. CDR3 DNA: TGTGCCAGCAGTTACAGCGTCTCTGGTGGCTACACCTTC. As protein: CASSYSVSGGYTF.